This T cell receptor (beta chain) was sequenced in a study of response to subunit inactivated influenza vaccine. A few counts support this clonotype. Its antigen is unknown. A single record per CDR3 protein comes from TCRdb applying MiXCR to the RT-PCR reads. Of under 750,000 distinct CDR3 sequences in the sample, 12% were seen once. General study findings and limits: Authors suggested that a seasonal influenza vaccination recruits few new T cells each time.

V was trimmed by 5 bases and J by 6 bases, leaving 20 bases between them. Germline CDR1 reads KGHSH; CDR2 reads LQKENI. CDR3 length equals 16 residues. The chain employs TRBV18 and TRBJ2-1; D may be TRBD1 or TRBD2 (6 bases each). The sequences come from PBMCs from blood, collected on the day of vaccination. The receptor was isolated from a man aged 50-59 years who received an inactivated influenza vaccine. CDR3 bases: TGTGCCAGCTCAGGGAGGATCCGGGACACCGCCAATGAGCAGTTCTTC. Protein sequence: CASSGRIRDTANEQFF.